This passage covers 4 T cell receptor beta chains from one sample sequenced in a study of blood T cells in healthy people across ages. A second 7 to 11 cycle PCR used barcoded and J-beta primers. MiXCR, applied by TCRdb to the 5' RACE reads, yields one record per CDR3 protein. The table has roughly 500,000 distinct CDR3 sequences, approximately 25% seen once; the top ten hold 7.5% to 9%. These same records also appear under a second study, on T cells of mothers and their children.

Sequences were obtained from blood. The receptor source for this set is a boy between 10 and 17 years old in good health.

The V and J genes are TRBV20-1 and TRBJ2-3; 13 bases agree with TRBD2. The CDR3 sequence is 15 residues long. The germline V gene encodes CDR1 DFQATT and CDR2 SNEGSKA (reference sequence). J was trimmed by 6 bases and V by 3 bases; bases with no gene match: 6. CDR3 in amino acids: CSASPLAGGRDTQYF. Here the CDR3 DNA reads TGCAGTGCTAGCCCACTAGCGGGGGGGCGTGATACGCAGTATTTT.

This chain joins TRBV7-9 and TRBJ2-7; D not resolved. The germline CDR1 and CDR2 sequences are SEHNR and FQNEAQ (reference sequence). Trimming stripped 1 base from V and 0 bases from J, with 7 bases between. The CDR3 loop spans 14 amino acids. The CDR3 DNA follows: TGTGCCAGCAGCTTAGATGCCACCTCCTACGAGCAGTACTTC. This translates into CASSLDATSYEQYF.

This clonotype has a handful of counts. The V gene is TRBV2, the J gene TRBJ2-2, with D unclear. The ends were cut back, 6 bases at V and 4 bases at J, with 12 bases in the middle. Germline V CDR1 and CDR2: SNHLY, FYNNEI. This CDR3 spans 14 amino acids. The CDR3 DNA reads as TGTGCCAGCAGACGGGCCGGTGTCACCGGGGAGCTGTTTTTT. It specifies CASRRAGVTGELFF.

This clonotype appeared a few times. The V and J genes are TRBV6-2 or TRBV6-3 and TRBJ1-1; TRBD1 aligns across 9 bases. Germline V gene data show CDR1 as MNHEY and CDR2 as SVGEGT. The CDR3 is 15 amino acids. V lost 5 bases and J lost 5; bases outside the gene matches: 9. For the CDR3, the DNA is TGTGCCAGCAGTCGCTACAGGGGGCTTTGGACTGAAGCTTTCTTT. Its protein product is CASSRYRGLWTEAFF.